This is a list of T cell receptor beta chains from one sample in a study of blood T cell repertoires in COVID-19. Assay: immunoSEQ multiplex PCR; the TCRdb copy retains only in-frame clones and omits some. The sample consists of under 110,000 clones, 75% to 90% of them appearing once. The sample consisted of peripheral blood. Receptor source: a woman aged 70-85 years with active or convalescent COVID-19. The CDR3 runs from the conserved cysteine through the conserved F or W. The D gene is left open where the match is weak. Size is stated for part of the rows, as once, few or many counts, or as a class when the clone is expanded.

d_gene	abundance	v_gene	j_gene	CDR3nt	CDR3aa
TRBD1	.	TRBV6-5	TRBJ1-1	TGTGCCAGCAGTTACGCCATCGACAGGGGGAGAACTGAAGCTTTCTTT	CASSYAIDRGRTEAFF
.	.	TRBV7-2	TRBJ2-7	TGTGCCAGCAGTCGTTCGTGGCTCTACGAGCAGTACTTC	CASSRSWLYEQYF
TRBD1	.	TRBV2	TRBJ1-6	TGTGCCAGCACCAAGGACAGGGGGTACTCACCCCTCCACTTT	CASTKDRGYSPLHF
TRBD1	.	TRBV2	TRBJ2-7	TGTGCCATCGACAGGGGTGGAAACGAGCAGTACTTC	CAIDRGGNEQYF
TRBD2	.	TRBV5-1	TRBJ2-7	TGCGCCAGCAGCCTGGGACTAGCGGGAGGCGAGCAGTACTTC	CASSLGLAGGEQYF
TRBD2	.	TRBV2	TRBJ2-1	TGTGCCAGCAGTGAACAGGGACTAGCGGACAATGAGCAGTTCTTC	CASSEQGLADNEQFF
.	.	TRBV5-1	TRBJ1-3	TGCGCCAGCAGCTTAACGCCCCAGGGAGGAAACACCATATATTTT	CASSLTPQGGNTIYF
.	.	TRBV6-5	TRBJ1-2	TGTGCCAGCAAGGTCAGGGCTAACTATGGCTACACCTTC	CASKVRANYGYTF
TRBD2	few	TRBV12-5	TRBJ2-3	TGTGCTAGTGGTTTCTGGCGGGGGGGCACAGATACGCAGTATTTT	CASGFWRGGTDTQYF
TRBD2	.	TRBV7-9	TRBJ2-1	TGTGCCAGCAGCTTAGCGAAACCTAGCGGGGGGGCCGGTGAGCAGTTCTTC	CASSLAKPSGGAGEQFF
.	few	TRBV7-2	TRBJ1-6	TGTGCCAGCAAGAGGACGCGGGCCTATAATTCACCCCTCCACTTT	CASKRTRAYNSPLHF
.	.	TRBV25-1	TRBJ2-7	TGTGCCAGCAGTGATACTGCGAGCTCCTACGAGCAGTACTTC	CASSDTASSYEQYF
.	.	TRBV5-6	TRBJ1-5	TGTGCCAGCAGCTTGACGGGGTTTTCCAATCAGCCCCAGCATTTT	CASSLTGFSNQPQHF
.	.	TRBV11-2	TRBJ1-1	TGTGCCAGCAGCTTAGCAGGACAGTTGAACACTGAAGCTTTCTTT	CASSLAGQLNTEAFF
.	.	TRBV4-1	TRBJ2-7	TGCGCCAGCAGCCAAGGAACCTCAGGGCTCGAGCAGTACTTC	CASSQGTSGLEQYF
TRBD1	.	TRBV19	TRBJ2-2	TGTGCCAGTTCGACAGGGAGTAACACCGGGGAGCTGTTTTTT	CASSTGSNTGELFF
TRBD2	.	TRBV9	TRBJ2-1	TGTGCCAGCAGCCCGGGACTAGCGGGAGGTGGTGAGCAGTTCTTC	CASSPGLAGGGEQFF
TRBD2	.	TRBV5-1	TRBJ2-5	TGCGCCAGCAGCACCGGACTAGCGGGGGTGGAGACCCAGTACTTC	CASSTGLAGVETQYF
TRBD2	.	TRBV11-2	TRBJ2-3	TGTGCCAGCAGCTCCTCGTGGGGACTAAGCACAGATACGCAGTATTTT	CASSSSWGLSTDTQYF
.	.	TRBV11-3	TRBJ2-1	TGTGCCAGCAGCTTAGCAGGTTACAATGAGCAGTTCTTC	CASSLAGYNEQFF
TRBD1	.	TRBV6-5	TRBJ1-6	TGTGCCAGCAGTACGGGACAGGGTCTTGCAAACCTCCACTTT	CASSTGQGLANLHF
TRBD1	.	TRBV7-8	TRBJ2-7	TGTGCCAGCAGCACTAACGCCGGGACAGGGAGTTACGAGCAGTACTTC	CASSTNAGTGSYEQYF
.	.	TRBV6-5	TRBJ2-3	TGTGCCAGCAGCCCCCCCAGCGGAGATACGCAGTATTTT	CASSPPSGDTQYF
TRBD1	once	TRBV15	TRBJ2-6	TGTGCCACCATCGACAGGGCCTCTGGGGCCAACGTCCTGACTTTC	CATIDRASGANVLTF
.	.	TRBV7-9	TRBJ1-2	TGTGCCAGCAGCCAGGGCCTTGACTATGGCTACACCTTC	CASSQGLDYGYTF
TRBD1	.	TRBV6-5	TRBJ1-4	TGTGCCAGCAGCTTAGGGACAGGGGATGAAAAACTGTTTTTT	CASSLGTGDEKLFF
TRBD1	.	TRBV3-1/TRBV3-2	TRBJ1-1	TGTGCCAGCAGCCAAGGGGGGACAGGGACTGAAGCTTTCTTT	CASSQGGTGTEAFF
.	.	TRBV18	TRBJ2-3	TGTGCCAGCTCAGCGGGAACGAGAGATACGCAGTATTTT	CASSAGTRDTQYF
TRBD2	.	TRBV6-2/TRBV6-3	TRBJ2-5	TGTGCCAGCAGCCCTATGCGGGGGGACCAAGAGACCCAGTACTTC	CASSPMRGDQETQYF
TRBD1	once	TRBV7-2	TRBJ1-1	TGTGCCAGCAGCGCGGGACAGGGCCTAAATACTGAAGCTTTCTTT	CASSAGQGLNTEAFF
.	once	TRBV20-1	TRBJ2-2	TGCAGTGCTAGTCTAGGTGCTTTGTCGTCCCCCGGGGAGCTGTTTTTT	CSASLGALSSPGELFF
TRBD1	.	TRBV11-2	TRBJ2-7	TGTGCCAGCAGCTTAGGACAGGGGCTTTCGTACGAGCAGTACTTC	CASSLGQGLSYEQYF
.	.	TRBV4-3	TRBJ1-2	TGCGCCAGCAGCCAAGCCCAGTACAACACTAACTATGGCTACACCTTC	CASSQAQYNTNYGYTF
.	.	TRBV20-1	TRBJ2-1	TGCAGTGCTAGGCGGGGTGAGCAGTTCTTC	CSARRGEQFF
.	.	TRBV28	TRBJ1-2	TGTGCCAGCAGTTTATACCCGACAAACTATGGCTACACCTTC	CASSLYPTNYGYTF
.	few	TRBV18	TRBJ2-7	TGTGCCAGCTCTCATCCGGGCCCAGGGGCCTCCTACGAGCAGTACTTC	CASSHPGPGASYEQYF
.	.	TRBV29-1	TRBJ2-3	TGCAGCGCCCACCTTGGGGGGATGGGAACAGATACGCAGTATTTT	CSAHLGGMGTDTQYF
TRBD2	.	TRBV28	TRBJ2-7	TGTGCCAGCAGTTCCGTTATAGCGGGAGGGAATTACGAGCAGTACTTC	CASSSVIAGGNYEQYF
.	.	TRBV3-1/TRBV3-2	TRBJ2-5	TGTGCCAGCAGCCAAGATCGGGGGACGAAAGAGACCCAGTACTTC	CASSQDRGTKETQYF
TRBD1	once	TRBV27	TRBJ2-7	TGTGCCAGCAGGAGCCCGGGACAGGAGTCCTACGAGCAGTACTTC	CASRSPGQESYEQYF
TRBD2	.	TRBV5-1	TRBJ2-5	TGCGCCAGCAGCTTGGCTTCTAGCGGAGAGACCCAGTACTTC	CASSLASSGETQYF
.	.	TRBV4-3	TRBJ1-1	TGCGCCAGCAGCCAAGGAGGGCCCGGTGGGAGGAACACTGAAGCTTTCTTT	CASSQGGPGGRNTEAFF
.	.	TRBV24-1	TRBJ2-5	TGTGCCACCAGTGGGGCGAGGGGGGGCGAGACCCAGTACTTC	CATSGARGGETQYF
.	once	TRBV7-9	TRBJ1-1	TGTGCCAGCAGCACAGGGCACATAGATGGGGACACTGAAGCTTTCTTT	CASSTGHIDGDTEAFF
.	.	TRBV15	TRBJ1-4	TGTGCCACCAGCAGAGATCTTTCTGAAAAACTGTTTTTT	CATSRDLSEKLFF
.	.	TRBV10-3	TRBJ1-2	TGTGCCATCAGAGGGCAGGGATATGGCTACACCTTC	CAIRGQGYGYTF
.	.	TRBV18	TRBJ1-1	TGTGCCAGCTCAAAAAATGAGGGAGACTCAGAAGCTTTCTTT	CASSKNEGDSEAFF
.	once	TRBV6-2/TRBV6-3	TRBJ1-2	TGTGCCAGCAGTTACGGCAACTATGGCTACACCTTC	CASSYGNYGYTF
TRBD2	.	TRBV4-2	TRBJ2-3	TGTGCCAGCACCCAGGGACTAGCGGGAGGGTCCAACACAGATACGCAGTATTTT	CASTQGLAGGSNTDTQYF
.	.	TRBV4-1	TRBJ1-1	TGCGCCAGCAGCCAAGCTGGGGAGGTGGGCTACGGAGCTTTCTTT	CASSQAGEVGYGAFF
TRBD1	.	TRBV29-1	TRBJ2-5	TGCAGCGCTAAGACAGGGGAGGAGACCCAGTACTTC	CSAKTGEETQYF
TRBD2	.	TRBV4-3	TRBJ2-2	TGCGCCAGCAGCCAAGACAGAGCGGGGGGGCTAGGCACCGGGGAGCTGTTTTTT	CASSQDRAGGLGTGELFF
.	.	TRBV6-2/TRBV6-3	TRBJ2-7	TGTGCCAGCAGTTACCAGGGACTCTACGAGCAGTACTTC	CASSYQGLYEQYF
TRBD1	.	TRBV5-6	TRBJ2-3	TGTGCCAGCAGCCCCGGGACAGGGACGGATACGCAGTATTTT	CASSPGTGTDTQYF
.	once	TRBV18	TRBJ1-1	TGTGCCAGCTCGGAACAGAAGAACACTGAAGCTTTCTTT	CASSEQKNTEAFF